The clone carrying this TCR beta chain was seen more than once but under ten times. What it binds is unknown. The CDR3 spans 13 residues. The germline V gene encodes CDR1 GTSNPN and CDR2 SVGIG (reference sequence). MiXCR was run by TCRdb on the 5' RACE reads, yielding one entry per CDR3 protein. The sample records 450,000 to 650,000 distinct CDR3 sequences, 21% being singletons. The sample originates from a study of T cells after yellow fever vaccination. Points from the study as a whole: Subsequent to the booster, the majority of primary-vaccination clones reappeared (96% CD4, approximately 90% CD8).

This TCR was recovered from a man aged 18-30 years who received the YFV17D yellow fever vaccine. The genes are TRBV30 and TRBJ2-1; 9 nucleotides match TRBD2. The sample in question was PBMCs, obtained around 3 weeks after the first yellow fever vaccination. The CDR3 nucleotides read TGTGCTCTGGATGCGGGGGGGCAGGGTGAGCAGTTCTTC. Amino acid sequence: CALDAGGQGEQFF.